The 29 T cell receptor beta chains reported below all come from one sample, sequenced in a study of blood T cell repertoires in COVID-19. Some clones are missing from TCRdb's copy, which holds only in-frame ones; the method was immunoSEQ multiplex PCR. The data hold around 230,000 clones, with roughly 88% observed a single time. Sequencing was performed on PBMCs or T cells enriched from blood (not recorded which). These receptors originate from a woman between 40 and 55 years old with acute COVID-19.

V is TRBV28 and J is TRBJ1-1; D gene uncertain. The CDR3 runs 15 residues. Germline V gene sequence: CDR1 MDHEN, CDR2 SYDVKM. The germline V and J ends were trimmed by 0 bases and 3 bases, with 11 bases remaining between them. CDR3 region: CASSLWGERDTEAFF. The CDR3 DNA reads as TGTGCCAGCAGTTTATGGGGAGAGAGGGACACTGAAGCTTTCTTT.

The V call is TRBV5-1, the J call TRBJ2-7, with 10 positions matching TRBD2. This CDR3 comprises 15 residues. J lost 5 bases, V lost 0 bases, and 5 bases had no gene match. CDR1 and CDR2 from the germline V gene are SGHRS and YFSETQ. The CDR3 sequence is CASSLESSGGHEQYF. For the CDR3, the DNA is TGCGCCAGCAGCTTGGAGTCTAGCGGGGGCCACGAGCAGTACTTC.

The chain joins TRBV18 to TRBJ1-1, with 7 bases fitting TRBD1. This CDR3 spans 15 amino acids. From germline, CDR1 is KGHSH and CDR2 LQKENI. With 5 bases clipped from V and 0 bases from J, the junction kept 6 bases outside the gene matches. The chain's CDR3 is CASSSIQGLNTEAFF. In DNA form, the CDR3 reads TGTGCCAGCTCATCGATACAGGGGTTGAACACTGAAGCTTTCTTT.

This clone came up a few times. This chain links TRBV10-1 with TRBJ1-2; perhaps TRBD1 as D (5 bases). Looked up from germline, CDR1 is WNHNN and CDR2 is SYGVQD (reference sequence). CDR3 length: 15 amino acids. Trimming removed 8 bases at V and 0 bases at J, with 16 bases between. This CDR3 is CASRETDHPNYGYTF. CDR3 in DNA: TGCGCCAGCCGGGAGACAGACCATCCTAACTATGGCTACACCTTC.

The CDR3 loop reads CASSPAGNQPQHF. CDR3 bases: TGTGCCAGCTCACCGGCGGGAAATCAGCCCCAGCATTTT. The gene calls are TRBV18 and TRBJ1-5; D call uncertain. V lost 3 bases, J lost 4 bases, and 7 bases lay in between. CDR3 length: 13 amino acids. CDR1 KGHSH and CDR2 LQKENI come from the germline V gene.

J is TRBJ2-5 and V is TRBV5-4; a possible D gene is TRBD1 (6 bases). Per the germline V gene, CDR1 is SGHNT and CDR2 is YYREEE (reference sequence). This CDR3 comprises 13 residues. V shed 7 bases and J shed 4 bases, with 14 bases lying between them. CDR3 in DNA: TGTGCCAGCGGAAACAGGGTTGGAGAGACCCAGTACTTC. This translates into CASGNRVGETQYF.

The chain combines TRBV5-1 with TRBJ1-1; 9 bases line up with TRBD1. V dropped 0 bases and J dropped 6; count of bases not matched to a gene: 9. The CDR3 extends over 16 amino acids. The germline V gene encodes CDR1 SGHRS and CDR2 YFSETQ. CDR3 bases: TGCGCCAGCAGCTTGGGCCCTGACAGGGGGAGGGCTGAAGCTTTCTTT. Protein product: CASSLGPDRGRAEAFF.

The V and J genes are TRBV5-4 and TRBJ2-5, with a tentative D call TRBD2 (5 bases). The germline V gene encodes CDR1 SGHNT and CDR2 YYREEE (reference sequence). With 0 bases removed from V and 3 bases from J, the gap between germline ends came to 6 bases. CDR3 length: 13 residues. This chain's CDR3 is CASSLGGEETQYF. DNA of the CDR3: TGTGCCAGCAGCTTGGGGGGAGAAGAGACCCAGTACTTC.

The CDR3 here is CASSVTGATLRQYV. CDR3 DNA: TGTGCCAGCAGTGTTACAGGGGCCACCTTACGCCAGTACGTC. This chain uses TRBV28 with TRBJ2-7, with 7 bases that match TRBD1. The ends lost 5 bases at V and 10 bases at J; junction bases unmatched: 14. In germline, CDR1 is MDHEN, CDR2 SYDVKM. The CDR3 consists of 14 residues.

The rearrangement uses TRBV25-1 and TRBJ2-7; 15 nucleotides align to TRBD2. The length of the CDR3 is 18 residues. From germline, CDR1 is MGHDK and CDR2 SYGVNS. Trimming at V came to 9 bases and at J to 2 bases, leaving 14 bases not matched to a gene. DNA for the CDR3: TGTGCCAGGCACCCACCGGGACTAGCGGGAGGTCCAACCTACGAGCAGTACGTC. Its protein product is CARHPPGLAGGPTYEQYV.

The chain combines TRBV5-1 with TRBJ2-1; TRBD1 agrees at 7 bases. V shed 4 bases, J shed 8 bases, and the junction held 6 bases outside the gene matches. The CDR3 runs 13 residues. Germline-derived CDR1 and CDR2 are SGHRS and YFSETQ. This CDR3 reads CASSQNRGYEQFF. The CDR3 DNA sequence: TGCGCCAGCAGCCAAAACAGGGGCTATGAGCAGTTCTTC.

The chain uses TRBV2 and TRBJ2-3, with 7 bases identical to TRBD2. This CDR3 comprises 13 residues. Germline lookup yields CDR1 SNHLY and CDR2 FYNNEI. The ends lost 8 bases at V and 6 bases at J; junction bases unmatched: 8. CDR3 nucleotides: TGTGCCAGCGGCGGGCGGGGGACGGATACGCAGTATTTT. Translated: CASGGRGTDTQYF.

CDR3 residues: CASSQSWAGETQYF. DNA of the CDR3: TGTGCCAGCAGCCAATCGTGGGCTGGGGAGACCCAGTACTTC. The chain links TRBV14 to TRBJ2-5; D unclear. CDR1 and CDR2 from the germline V gene are SGHDN and FVKESK. This CDR3 is built from 14 residues. The V and J ends lost 2 bases and 5 bases respectively, with 12 bases between them.

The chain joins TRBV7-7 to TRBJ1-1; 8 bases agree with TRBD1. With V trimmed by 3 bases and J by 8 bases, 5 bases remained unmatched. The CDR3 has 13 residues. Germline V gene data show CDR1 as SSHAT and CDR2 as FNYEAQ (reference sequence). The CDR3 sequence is CASSLTGESEAFF. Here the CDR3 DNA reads TGTGCCAGCAGCTTGACAGGGGAATCCGAAGCTTTCTTT.

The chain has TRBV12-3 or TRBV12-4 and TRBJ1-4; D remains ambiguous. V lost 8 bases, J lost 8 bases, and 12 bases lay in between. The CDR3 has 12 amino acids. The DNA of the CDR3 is TGTGCCAGCGCTTCAACTTGGGAAAAACTGTTTTTT. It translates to CASASTWEKLFF.

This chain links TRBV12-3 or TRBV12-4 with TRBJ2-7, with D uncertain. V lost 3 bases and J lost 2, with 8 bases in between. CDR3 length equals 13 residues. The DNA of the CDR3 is TGTGCCAGCAGTTTTATGGGCCCCTACGAGCAGTACTTC. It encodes CASSFMGPYEQYF.

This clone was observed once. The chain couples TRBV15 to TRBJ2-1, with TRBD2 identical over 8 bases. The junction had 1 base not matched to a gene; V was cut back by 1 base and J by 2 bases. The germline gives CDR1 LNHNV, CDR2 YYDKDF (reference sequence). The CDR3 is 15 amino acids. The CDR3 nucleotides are TGTGCCACCAGCAGAGGAGCGGGGGCCTACAATGAGCAGTTCTTC. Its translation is CATSRGAGAYNEQFF.

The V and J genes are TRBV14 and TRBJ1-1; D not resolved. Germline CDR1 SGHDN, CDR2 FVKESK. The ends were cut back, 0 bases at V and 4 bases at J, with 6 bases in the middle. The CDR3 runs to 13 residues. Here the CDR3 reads CASSQDRSTEAFF. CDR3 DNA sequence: TGTGCCAGCAGCCAAGATAGGAGCACTGAAGCTTTCTTT.

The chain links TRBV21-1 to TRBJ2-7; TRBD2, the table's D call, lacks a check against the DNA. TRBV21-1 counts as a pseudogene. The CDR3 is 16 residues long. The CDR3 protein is CASSKSTGTSGYEQYV. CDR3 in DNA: TGTGCCAGCAGCAAATCAACCGGGACTAGCGGGTACGAGCAGTACGTC.

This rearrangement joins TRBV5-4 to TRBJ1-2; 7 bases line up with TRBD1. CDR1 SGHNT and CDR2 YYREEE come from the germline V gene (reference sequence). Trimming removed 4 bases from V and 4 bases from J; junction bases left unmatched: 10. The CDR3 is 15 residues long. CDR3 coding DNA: TGTGCCAGCAGCGGGCAGGGGGGCGGCGTCTATGGCTACACCTTC. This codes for CASSGQGGGVYGYTF.

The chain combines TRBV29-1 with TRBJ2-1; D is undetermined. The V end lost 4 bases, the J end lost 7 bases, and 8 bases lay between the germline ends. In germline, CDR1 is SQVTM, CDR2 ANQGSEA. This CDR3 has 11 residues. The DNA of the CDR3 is TGCAGCGTTGTTCTCAGAAATGAGCAGTTCTTC. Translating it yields CSVVLRNEQFF.

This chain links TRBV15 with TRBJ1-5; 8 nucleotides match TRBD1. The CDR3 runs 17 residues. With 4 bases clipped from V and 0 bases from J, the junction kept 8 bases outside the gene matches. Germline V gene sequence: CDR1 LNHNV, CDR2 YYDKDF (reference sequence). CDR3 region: CATSTQDRVGSNQPQHF. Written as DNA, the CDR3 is TGTGCCACCAGCACCCAGGACAGGGTCGGTAGCAATCAGCCCCAGCATTTT.

CDR3 region: CAWSDRQINEKLFF. DNA for the CDR3: TGTGCCTGGAGTGATCGACAGATTAATGAAAAACTGTTTTTT. This chain connects TRBV30 to TRBJ1-4, with a possible D match to TRBD1 (5 bases). The CDR3 loop spans 14 amino acids. Trimming took 1 base from V and 4 from J, leaving 10 bases between them. Germline CDR1 is GTSNPN and CDR2 is SVGIG (reference sequence).

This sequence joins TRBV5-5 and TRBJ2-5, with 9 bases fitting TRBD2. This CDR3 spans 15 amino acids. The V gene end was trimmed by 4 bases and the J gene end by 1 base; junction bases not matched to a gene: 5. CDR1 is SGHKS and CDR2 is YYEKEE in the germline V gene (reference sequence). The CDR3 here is CASSQAGGLQETQYF. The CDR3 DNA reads TGTGCCAGCAGCCAAGCGGGGGGACTCCAAGAGACCCAGTACTTC.

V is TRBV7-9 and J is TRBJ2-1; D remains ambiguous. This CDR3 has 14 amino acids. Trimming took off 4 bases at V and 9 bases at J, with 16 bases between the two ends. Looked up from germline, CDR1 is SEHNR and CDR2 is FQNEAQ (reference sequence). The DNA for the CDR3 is TGTGCCAGCAGCTCAACCGAGGTATTGATTGAGCAGTTCTTC. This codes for CASSSTEVLIEQFF.

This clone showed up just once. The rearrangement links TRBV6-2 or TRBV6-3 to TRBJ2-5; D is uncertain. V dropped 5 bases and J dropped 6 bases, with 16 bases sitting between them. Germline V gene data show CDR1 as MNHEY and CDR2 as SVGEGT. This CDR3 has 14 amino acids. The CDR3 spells CASSTLPPVKTQYF. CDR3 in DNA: TGTGCCAGCAGTACCCTCCCGCCGGTGAAGACCCAGTACTTC.

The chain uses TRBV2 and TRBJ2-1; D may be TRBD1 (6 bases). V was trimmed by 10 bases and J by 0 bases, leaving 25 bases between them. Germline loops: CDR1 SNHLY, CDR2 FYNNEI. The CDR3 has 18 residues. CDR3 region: CATSTIGGEGSSYNEQFF. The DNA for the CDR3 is TGTGCCACTTCTACTATAGGGGGTGAGGGGAGCTCCTACAATGAGCAGTTCTTC.

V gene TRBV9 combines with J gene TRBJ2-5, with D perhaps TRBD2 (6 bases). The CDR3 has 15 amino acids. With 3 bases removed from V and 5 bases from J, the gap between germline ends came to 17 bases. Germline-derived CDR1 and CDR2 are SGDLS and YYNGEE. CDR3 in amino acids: CASSALGARGETQYF. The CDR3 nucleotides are TGTGCCAGCAGCGCCCTAGGTGCCCGGGGGGAGACCCAGTACTTC. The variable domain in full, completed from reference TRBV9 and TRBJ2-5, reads DSGVTQTPKHLITATGQRVTLRCSPRSGDLSVYWYQQSLDQGLQFLIQYYNGEERAKGNILERFSAQQFPDLHSELNLSSLELGDSALYFCASSALGARGETQYFGPGTRLLVL.

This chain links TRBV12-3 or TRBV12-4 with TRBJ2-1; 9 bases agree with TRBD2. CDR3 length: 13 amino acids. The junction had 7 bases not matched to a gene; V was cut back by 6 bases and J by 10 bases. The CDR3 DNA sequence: TGTGCCAGCAGCGGCGGGAGGGCGGAGGAGCAGTTCTTC. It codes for CASSGGRAEEQFF.